These T cell receptor beta chains were read from a single sample in a study of metastatic and nonmetastatic thyroid tumors. MiXCR re-clonotyped the PCR reads for TCRdb. The data hold about 23,000 clones, with over 25% observed a single time. The sequenced material came from tumor tissue. These receptor sequences come from a female donor with papillary thyroid cancer or a benign thyroid nodule (not recorded which). Some clones in this sample may be carry-over from other donors' samples. The conserved cysteine and the conserved F or W are not part of the CDR3 here. Not all rows give a size; the values are once, few, many and, for expanded clones, a class.

v_call,j_call,clone_size,cdr3_length,cdr3_aa
TRBV30,TRBJ2-7,medium-sized,10,AFNRGGYEQY
TRBV28,TRBJ1-2,medium-sized,12,ASTVETGRNGYT
TRBV24-1,TRBJ2-7,few,10,ATSDAAFEQY
TRBV20-1,TRBJ2-1,few,13,SASSGRGLDNEQF
TRBV6-5,TRBJ1-3,medium-sized,15,ASSYGRPSRSGNTIY
TRBV7-2,TRBJ2-3,many,13,ASSLAIAGGDTQY
TRBV4-3,TRBJ2-6,many,15,ASSQGFCVSGANVLT
TRBV19,TRBJ2-1,-,12,ASKLLSSYNEQF
TRBV19,TRBJ2-5,-,11,ASSDREGETQC
TRBV20-1,TRBJ1-1,-,13,SAHRGRSFVPEAF
TRBV19,TRBJ2-1,-,13,ASSPPGQDYNEQF
TRBV12-3/TRBV12-4,TRBJ2-3,medium-sized,14,ASSLLAGGYTDTQY
TRBV6-1,TRBJ2-2,few,11,ASNQGGPGELF
TRBV20-1,TRBJ2-7,-,13,SASTSLAIMGEQY
TRBV24-1,TRBJ2-2,-,12,ATSGVGDTGELF
TRBV20-1,TRBJ2-1,-,11,SAKSGTSVGQF
TRBV5-1,TRBJ2-5,many,10,ASSLLGETQY
TRBV7-2,TRBJ1-5,-,13,ASSLSGGGNQPQH
TRBV5-4,TRBJ2-1,many,13,ASSSGGLAIYEQF
TRBV5-1,TRBJ1-5,-,13,ASSSGTGINQPQH
TRBV12-3/TRBV12-4,TRBJ2-1,-,15,ASSLELADYSYNEQF
TRBV5-5,TRBJ2-1,-,11,ASSLGLYNEQF
TRBV19,TRBJ2-7,-,13,ASSSAGTGGYEQY
TRBV9,TRBJ2-5,many,11,ASSASWDGTQY
TRBV12-3/TRBV12-4,TRBJ2-2,few,13,ASSIRGRPTGELF
TRBV7-2,TRBJ2-4,-,12,ASSPTGVRNTQY
TRBV7-2,TRBJ2-2,medium-sized,15,ASSRTSGGTNTGELF
TRBV7-8,TRBJ2-1,many,12,ASSSLAFQGQQF
TRBV7-8,TRBJ2-3,-,15,ASSLSTSGTPPDTQY
TRBV28,TRBJ1-4,many,12,ASSNRAGNEKLF
TRBV5-1,TRBJ1-1,many,14,ASSWGMGLVNTEAF
TRBV27,TRBJ2-4,-,19,ASSLFLAGGTGALLKNIKY
TRBV6-5,TRBJ1-2,few,13,ASSYSQGLPYGYT
TRBV7-6,TRBJ2-1,many,19,ASSANPPGRVTSGRLGEQF
TRBV20-1,TRBJ2-1,once,9,SARFSNEQF
TRBV18,TRBJ1-1,-,13,ASSRDRGANTEAF
TRBV11-2,TRBJ2-7,many,14,ASSRGPGGEGGEQY
TRBV24-1,TRBJ2-1,-,15,ATSAPSGGSFNNEQF
TRBV7-2,TRBJ2-2,many,11,ASSNMRGGELF
TRBV6-1,TRBJ2-7,few,13,ASRAGLSRSYQQY